Sequencing of this T cell receptor beta chain was carried out in a study of blood T cell repertoires in COVID-19. J gave up 2 bases and V 3 bases, and 8 bases lay outside the gene matches. CDR3 length equals 16 residues. CDR1 and CDR2 (germline): SGHKS, YYEKEE (reference sequence). The assay was immunoSEQ multiplex PCR, and TCRdb's table has in-frame clones only and misses some. This table has roughly 70,000 clones, 75% to 95% appearing once. What was sequenced was peripheral blood. The chain combines TRBV5-5 with TRBJ2-1, with 7 bases fitting TRBD2. The origin of this receptor is a woman between 55 and 75 years old with active COVID-19. For the CDR3, the DNA is TGTGCCAGCAGCTGGAGCGGGACGCCGACCTACAATGAGCAGTTCTTC. Its translation is CASSWSGTPTYNEQFF.